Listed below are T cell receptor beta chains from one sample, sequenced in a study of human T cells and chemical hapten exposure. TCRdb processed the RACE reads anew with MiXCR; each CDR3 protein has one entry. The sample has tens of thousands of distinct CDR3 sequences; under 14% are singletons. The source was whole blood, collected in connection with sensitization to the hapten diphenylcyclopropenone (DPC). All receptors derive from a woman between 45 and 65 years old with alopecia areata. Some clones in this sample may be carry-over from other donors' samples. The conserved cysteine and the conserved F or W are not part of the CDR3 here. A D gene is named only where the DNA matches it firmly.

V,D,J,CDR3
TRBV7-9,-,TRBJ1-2,ASSPRLGANYGYT
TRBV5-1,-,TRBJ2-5,ASSFRGNAETQY
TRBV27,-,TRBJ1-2,ASRVVGGANYGYT
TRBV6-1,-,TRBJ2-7,ASSRNSYEQY
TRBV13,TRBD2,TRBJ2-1,ASSLLAGGYNEQF
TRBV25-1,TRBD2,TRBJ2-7,ASSPPWEGEQY
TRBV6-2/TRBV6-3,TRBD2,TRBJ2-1,ASSEGLAINEQF
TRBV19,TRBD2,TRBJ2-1,ASTPRGLAGYNEQF
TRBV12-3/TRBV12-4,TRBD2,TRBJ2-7,ASRLIAGSPSEQY
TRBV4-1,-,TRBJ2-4,ASSQTLGTTKNIQY
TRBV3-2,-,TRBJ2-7,ASSRTGGFYEQY
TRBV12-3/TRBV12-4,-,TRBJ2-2,ASSPRGGYTGELF
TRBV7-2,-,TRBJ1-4,ASSLSPGEDEKLF
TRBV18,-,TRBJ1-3,ASSAGSGESGNTIY
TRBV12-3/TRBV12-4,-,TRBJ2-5,ASSLGAGETQY
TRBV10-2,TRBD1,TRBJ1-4,ASTDREYEKLF
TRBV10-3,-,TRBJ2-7,AIGADGSYEQY
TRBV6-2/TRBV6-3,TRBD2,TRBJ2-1,ASSSRTGTSSYNEQF
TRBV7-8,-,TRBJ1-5,ASSREGNQPQH
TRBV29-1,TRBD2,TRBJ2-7,SVEPGAGGEQY
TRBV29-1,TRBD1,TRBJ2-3,SACGQERDTQY
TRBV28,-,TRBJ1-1,ASSGVDPLNTEAF
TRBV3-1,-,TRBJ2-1,ASSLSRGYNEQF
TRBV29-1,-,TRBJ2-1,SVEPGVDNEQF
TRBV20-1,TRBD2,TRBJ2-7,SAPLAGFSYEQY
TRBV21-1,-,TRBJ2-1,ASRDGTRHNEQF
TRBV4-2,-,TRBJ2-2,ASSQEGSGLNTGELF
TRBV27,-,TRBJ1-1,ASSSLLRGTEAV
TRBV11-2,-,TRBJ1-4,ASSPRRSRNEKLF
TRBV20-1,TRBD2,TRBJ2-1,SALGSGSPNEQF
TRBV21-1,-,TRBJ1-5,ASSNRGRFSNQPQH
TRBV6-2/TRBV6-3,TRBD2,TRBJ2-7,ASSRTSGIHEQY
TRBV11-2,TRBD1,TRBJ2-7,ASSPDRGGEQY
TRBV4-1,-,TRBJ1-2,ASSQDQGGRGYT
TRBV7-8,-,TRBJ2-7,ASSLADQIPYEQY
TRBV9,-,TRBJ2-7,ASSVGSHPEQY
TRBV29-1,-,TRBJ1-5,SVAGTNQPQH
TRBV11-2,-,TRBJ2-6,ASSLAGTASGANVLT
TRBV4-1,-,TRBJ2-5,ASSQAARTETQY
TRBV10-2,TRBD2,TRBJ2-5,ASLTSGGEETQY
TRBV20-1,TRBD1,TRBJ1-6,SARVGGAGYNSPLH
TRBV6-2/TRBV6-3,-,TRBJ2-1,ASSVRGWVNEQF
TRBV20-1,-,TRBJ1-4,SAHRGIDEKLF
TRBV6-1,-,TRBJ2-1,ASSEFKRAASARDEQF
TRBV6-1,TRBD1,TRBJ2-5,ASSPNRDRATQY